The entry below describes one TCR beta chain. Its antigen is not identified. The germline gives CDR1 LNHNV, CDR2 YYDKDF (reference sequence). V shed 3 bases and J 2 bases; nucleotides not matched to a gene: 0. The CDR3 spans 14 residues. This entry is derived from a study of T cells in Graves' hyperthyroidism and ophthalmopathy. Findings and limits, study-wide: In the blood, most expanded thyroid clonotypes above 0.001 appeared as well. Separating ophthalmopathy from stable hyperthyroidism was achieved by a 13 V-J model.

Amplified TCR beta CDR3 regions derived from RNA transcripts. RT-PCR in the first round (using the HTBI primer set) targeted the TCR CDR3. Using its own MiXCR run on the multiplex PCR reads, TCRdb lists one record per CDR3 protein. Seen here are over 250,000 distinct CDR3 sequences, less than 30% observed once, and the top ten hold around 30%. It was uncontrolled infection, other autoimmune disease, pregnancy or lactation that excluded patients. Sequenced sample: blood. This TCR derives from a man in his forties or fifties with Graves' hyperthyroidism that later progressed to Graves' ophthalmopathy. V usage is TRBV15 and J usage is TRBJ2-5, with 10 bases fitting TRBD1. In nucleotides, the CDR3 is TGTGCCACCAGCAGGGACAGGGGGCAAGAGACCCAGTACTTC. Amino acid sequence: CATSRDRGQETQYF.